The 22 T cell receptor beta chains presented below share a single source sample, sequenced in a study of cytomegalovirus exposure and HLA in healthy donors. Primers included in the PCR were 60 Vbeta and 13 Jbeta primers. Assay: immunoSEQ multiplex PCR; the TCRdb copy retains only in-frame clones and omits some. The table has approximately 79,000 clones, about 79% seen once. Sequenced input: PBMCs. These receptors came from a man aged 35 to 55 in good health and CMV-seronegative.

J is TRBJ2-2 and V is TRBV5-7; possible D gene TRBD1, 6 bases. TRBV5-7 is labeled an ORF, and its function is uncertain. The CDR3 sequence is 14 residues long. Trimming shortened V by 2 bases and J by 7 bases, and 12 bases separated the two germline ends. The CDR3 nucleotides are TGTGCCAGCAGCTTACAGGGTCTTGTCGGGGAGCTGTTTTTT. As protein: CASSLQGLVGELFF.

The chain employs TRBV10-3 and TRBJ2-7, with 10 bases matching TRBD2. CDR1 and CDR2 from the germline V gene are ENHRY and SYGVKD. The CDR3 loop spans 13 amino acids. V shed 7 bases and J 3 bases; nucleotides not matched to a gene: 3. The CDR3 loop is CAITASGSYEQYF. Written as DNA, the CDR3 is TGTGCCATCACGGCTAGCGGGAGCTACGAGCAGTACTTC.

The chain is built from TRBV2 and TRBJ2-7, with 7 bases matching TRBD1. The CDR3 is 14 amino acids. Germline CDR1 is SNHLY and CDR2 is FYNNEI. J gave up 1 base and V 8 bases, and 8 bases lay outside the gene matches. CDR3 sequence: CASGGQSVSYEQYF. The CDR3 bases are TGTGCCAGCGGGGGACAGTCAGTTTCCTACGAGCAGTACTTC.

This clone is a singleton in its sample. This chain uses TRBV27 with TRBJ2-1; TRBD2 matches 8 bases. The CDR3 is 16 amino acids. The germline V gene has CDR1 MNHEY and CDR2 SMNVEV (reference sequence). The J segment lost 3 bases and the V segment lost 3 bases, leaving 7 bases of the junction unmatched. CDR3 nucleotide sequence: TGTGCCAGCAGTTTTAGCGGGAAATTGGGCTACAATGAGCAGTTCTTC. Protein sequence: CASSFSGKLGYNEQFF.

The chain recombines TRBV7-6 with TRBJ1-1; D remains unclear. The length of the CDR3 is 13 residues. V lost 5 bases to trimming and J lost 4 bases, with 11 bases between them. The V gene's germline CDR1 is SGHVS and CDR2 FNYEAQ. CDR3 protein: CASSLHEGTEAFF. CDR3 nucleotides: TGTGCCAGCAGCCTACATGAGGGCACTGAAGCTTTCTTT.

The chain recombines TRBV7-9 with TRBJ1-3; maybe TRBD1 (6 bases). Germline CDR1 SEHNR, CDR2 FQNEAQ (reference sequence). V was trimmed by 5 bases and J by 4 bases, leaving 18 bases between them. The CDR3 has 16 amino acids. CDR3 sequence (DNA): TGTGCCAGCAGCGCCCACCTTGGGGGCTCAGGAAACACCATATATTTT. As protein: CASSAHLGGSGNTIYF.

The V call is TRBV18, the J call TRBJ2-7; D unresolved. V was shortened by 0 bases and J by 3 bases, with 6 bases between the two germline ends. Germline CDR1 and CDR2: KGHSH and LQKENI. This CDR3 has 13 amino acids. CDR3 loop: CASSPPTDYEQYF. Written as DNA, the CDR3 is TGTGCCAGCTCACCACCGACTGACTACGAGCAGTACTTC.

The rearrangement joins TRBV27 to TRBJ2-7; 8 bases map to TRBD2. The CDR3 loop spans 15 amino acids. Germline-derived CDR1 and CDR2 are MNHEY and SMNVEV (reference sequence). Losses at the gene ends were 5 bases for V and 0 bases for J; bases not matched to a gene: 6. As DNA, the CDR3 is TGTGCCAGCAGTCCTACTAGCGGCAGCTCCTACGAGCAGTACTTC. Translating gives CASSPTSGSSYEQYF.

J is TRBJ2-7 and V is TRBV6-1; 7 bases match TRBD2. The germline V gene encodes CDR1 MNHNS and CDR2 SASEGT. V lost 1 base, J lost 3 bases, and 12 bases stayed unmatched. This CDR3 region has 17 residues. The CDR3 DNA reads as TGTGCCAGCAGTGAAGACCCCAGCGGGGCTGCCCACTACGAGCAGTACTTC. It yields the protein CASSEDPSGAAHYEQYF.

The rearrangement links TRBV6-1 to TRBJ1-5; D not resolved. The CDR3 is made up of 14 amino acids. Looked up from germline, CDR1 is MNHNS and CDR2 is SASEGT. With 5 bases removed from V and 3 bases from J, the gap between germline ends came to 11 bases. This CDR3 is CASSIRTSNQPQHF. In DNA form, the CDR3 reads TGTGCCAGCAGTATTCGGACTTCCAATCAGCCCCAGCATTTT.

The CDR3 is CASSLGTRNNEQFF. The CDR3 DNA is TGTGCCAGCAGCCTCGGGACTAGGAACAATGAGCAGTTCTTC. The chain is built from TRBV27 and TRBJ2-1; 8 bases are a match to TRBD2. Germline-derived CDR1 and CDR2 are MNHEY and SMNVEV (reference sequence). V lost 6 bases and J lost 5; bases outside the gene matches: 6. The CDR3 has 14 amino acids.

This clone was observed a few times. The rearrangement uses TRBV18 and TRBJ1-2; D unclear. Trimming stripped 6 bases from V and 4 bases from J, with 12 bases between. CDR1 and CDR2 from the germline V gene are KGHSH and LQKENI. This CDR3 contains 13 residues. The CDR3 DNA is TGTGCCAGCTCCCATGATGCGGGCTATGGCTACACCTTC. This sequence encodes CASSHDAGYGYTF.

This chain uses TRBV20-1 with TRBJ2-5; D remains ambiguous. Per germline, CDR1 DFQATT and CDR2 SNEGSKA (reference sequence). V dropped 6 bases and J dropped 5 bases, with 7 bases sitting between them. The CDR3 sequence is 10 residues long. The CDR3 loop is CSAVGETQYF. As DNA, the CDR3 is TGCAGTGCGGTCGGGGAGACCCAGTACTTC.

This clone was seen a few times. This sequence joins TRBV5-1 and TRBJ1-2; 9 nucleotides match TRBD1. With 4 bases clipped from V and 6 bases from J, the junction kept 7 bases outside the gene matches. The germline V gene has CDR1 SGHRS and CDR2 YFSETQ. The CDR3 is 14 amino acids. CDR3 region: CASSAGQGRNGYTF. CDR3 in DNA: TGCGCCAGCAGCGCAGGACAGGGGCGGAATGGCTACACCTTC.

V usage is TRBV4-1 and J usage is TRBJ1-2, with D maybe TRBD1 (6 bases). The V gene lost 7 bases and the J gene lost 6 bases, with 15 bases spanning the gap. The germline gives CDR1 MGHRA, CDR2 YSYEKL. The CDR3 runs to 13 residues. The CDR3 region is CASKSGEYDGYTF. The CDR3 region has the DNA TGCGCCAGCAAGTCAGGGGAATACGATGGCTACACCTTC.

V gene TRBV7-9 combines with J gene TRBJ1-1; no clear D gene. CDR1 is SEHNR and CDR2 is FQNEAQ in the germline V gene (reference sequence). This CDR3 is 14 amino acids long. V lost 5 bases and J lost 4, with 14 bases in between. CDR3 sequence reads: CASSLGLSGTEAFF. CDR3 coding DNA: TGTGCCAGCAGCCTAGGGCTATCGGGCACTGAAGCTTTCTTT.

The chain is built from TRBV19 and TRBJ2-2, with 7 bases that match TRBD1. The CDR3 runs 17 residues. Germline V gene lookup returns CDR1 LNHDA and CDR2 SQIVND (reference sequence). Trimming removed 5 bases from V and 0 bases from J; junction bases left unmatched: 9. The CDR3 here is CASSLEGGRPNTGELFF. DNA for the CDR3: TGTGCCAGTAGTTTGGAAGGGGGCAGGCCGAACACCGGGGAGCTGTTTTTT.

The rearrangement uses TRBV6-6 and TRBJ2-5, with D possibly matching TRBD1 (6 bases). V dropped 6 bases and J dropped 2 bases, with 19 bases sitting between them. Per the germline V gene, CDR1 is MNHNY and CDR2 is SVGAGI (reference sequence). The length of the CDR3 is 16 residues. The CDR3 loop is CASSRGRTDDQETQYF. The CDR3 DNA reads as TGTGCCAGCAGCCGAGGCCGGACAGACGATCAAGAGACCCAGTACTTC.

The genes are TRBV18 and TRBJ2-1, with 8 nucleotides matching TRBD2. The CDR3 loop spans 14 amino acids. Germline CDR1 KGHSH, CDR2 LQKENI. With V trimmed by 4 bases and J by 6 bases, 5 bases remained unmatched. CDR3 region: CASSLSGTSNEQFF. The CDR3 DNA sequence: TGTGCCAGCTCACTATCCGGGACTAGCAATGAGCAGTTCTTC.

This clone has more than one count but fewer than ten. This chain joins TRBV4-2 and TRBJ2-1; D perhaps matches TRBD2 (5 bases). Trimming pared 0 bases from V and 5 bases from J, leaving 14 bases between. From germline, CDR1 is LGHNA and CDR2 YNFKEQ. There are 16 residues in the CDR3. The CDR3 protein is CASSQDPGLQNNEQFF. The CDR3, as DNA: TGTGCCAGCAGCCAAGATCCAGGACTGCAGAACAATGAGCAGTTCTTC.

The chain combines TRBV5-1 with TRBJ2-5; TRBD1 is a possible D gene (6 bases). Trimming cost V 4 bases and J 2 bases, with 18 bases left between them. Germline V gives CDR1 SGHRS, CDR2 YFSETQ. There are 16 residues in the CDR3. The DNA of the CDR3 is TGCGCCAGCAGCCACCCGACAGGCACGGAGCAAGAGACCCAGTACTTC. Its protein product is CASSHPTGTEQETQYF.

In this sample, this clone turned up a few times. The genes are TRBV9 and TRBJ1-2; no reliable D call. Germline values: CDR1 SGDLS, CDR2 YYNGEE. Between the trimmed V and J ends, which lost 0 bases and 2 bases, there was a span of 11 bases. CDR3 length: 15 residues. CDR3 bases: TGTGCCAGCAGCGTAGGATCGGGTTGGAACTATGGCTACACCTTC. Protein sequence: CASSVGSGWNYGYTF.